This T cell receptor (beta chain) was documented in a study of vaccination and CD4 T cells after COVID-19. Study details: Stimulation of the cells used overlapping spike peptide pools from SARS-CoV-2 and from the common cold coronaviruses HCoV-NL63, HCoV-OC43 and HCoV-229E.

Details on this clonotype: Its antigen remains unidentified.

Study outcomes and limitations: The authors identified 304 of 307 vaccine-specific clones in convalescent patients as spike mono-reactive.

Oncomine TCR Beta short-read sequencing was applied to DNA from cultured CD4+ T cells. TCRdb fed the PCR reads into MiXCR, producing one record per CDR3 protein. Seen here are roughly 9,000 distinct CDR3 sequences, about three fifths observed once, and the top ten hold about 25%. Treatment defined: approximately nine-day PBMC culture with coronavirus spike peptide pools or control peptides (ViraFEST assay). Positive tests by PCR, dated March to December 2020, predated US Alpha, Beta and Delta variants. Germline CDR1 SGHTA, CDR2 FQGNSA. The ends were cut back, 5 bases at V and 10 bases at J, with 20 bases in the middle. The CDR3 is made up of 14 amino acids.

Sequenced: CD4+ T cells from blood, cultured in vitro. The chain combines TRBV7-2 with TRBJ2-5, with D perhaps assigned TRBD1 or TRBD2 (5 bases each). This receptor was identified in a human donor who had recovered from COVID-19. The CDR3 bases are TGTGCCAGCAGCGGCTTATTCCGGGACCCCCGCCAGTACTTC. Translated: CASSGLFRDPRQYF.